This TCR beta chain was documented in a study of beta chain features in type 1 diabetes. Study conclusions and caveats: Naive, central memory and Treg TCRB repertoires seemed to resemble each other more closely in patients than they did in healthy donors.

Expressed TCRB transcripts got sequenced, as all isolated RNA was reverse transcribed. Generated by immunoSEQ multiplex PCR, the TCRdb table keeps only in-frame clones and is missing some. The sample lists roughly 610,000 clones; 15% were seen once. Trimming cost V 2 bases and J 0 bases, with 9 bases left between them. The CDR3 loop spans 15 amino acids. CDR1 SGHAT and CDR2 FQNNGV come from the germline V gene. This clone was detected a few times. The antigen is undetermined. CD4+ naive, central memory, regulatory and stem cell-like memory cells were sorted via CD45RO/CCR7/CD25/CD127/CD95/CD27. The V call is TRBV11-2, the J call TRBJ2-3; a weak D match, TRBD2 (5 bases). This receptor was obtained from a man between 18 and 35 years old in good health. Sequences were obtained from naive CD4+ T cells from blood. The CDR3: CASSLLRGSTDTQYF. CDR3 coding DNA: TGTGCCAGCAGCTTACTACGAGGGAGCACAGATACGCAGTATTTT.